This T cell receptor beta chain was identified in a study of T-cell reconstitution after alpha-beta-depleted transplantation in children. Germline CDR1 DFQATT, CDR2 SNEGSKA (reference sequence). V trimming: 1 base; J trimming: 0 bases; junction bases outside the gene matches: 5. The CDR3 consists of 15 residues. General observations from the study: Where alpha-beta T cells came from about two months after transplant was reportedly several hundred expanded graft clones. Some patients' high day-60 TCRbeta diversity was traced to surviving recipient T cells and thymic progenitors. Hyperexpanded clones declined; after one year, newly produced T cells mostly supplied diversity.

This clonotype was detected ten times or more. The antigen is undetermined. The TCRbeta library was prepared with unique molecular identifiers. MiXCR was run by TCRdb on the PCR reads, yielding one entry per CDR3 protein. The sample yields roughly 120,000 distinct CDR3 sequences, about a tenth seen once. Source: PBMCs, taken before TCRalphabeta/CD19-depleted stem cell transplant. This sequence originates from a boy aged 2 to 10 with acute lymphoblastic leukemia, due to receive a stem cell transplant. The V call is TRBV20-1, the J call TRBJ2-7; 8 bases fit TRBD2. The CDR3 protein is CSARGLAGISYEQYF. The CDR3 bases are TGCAGTGCTAGAGGGTTAGCGGGAATCTCCTACGAGCAGTACTTC.